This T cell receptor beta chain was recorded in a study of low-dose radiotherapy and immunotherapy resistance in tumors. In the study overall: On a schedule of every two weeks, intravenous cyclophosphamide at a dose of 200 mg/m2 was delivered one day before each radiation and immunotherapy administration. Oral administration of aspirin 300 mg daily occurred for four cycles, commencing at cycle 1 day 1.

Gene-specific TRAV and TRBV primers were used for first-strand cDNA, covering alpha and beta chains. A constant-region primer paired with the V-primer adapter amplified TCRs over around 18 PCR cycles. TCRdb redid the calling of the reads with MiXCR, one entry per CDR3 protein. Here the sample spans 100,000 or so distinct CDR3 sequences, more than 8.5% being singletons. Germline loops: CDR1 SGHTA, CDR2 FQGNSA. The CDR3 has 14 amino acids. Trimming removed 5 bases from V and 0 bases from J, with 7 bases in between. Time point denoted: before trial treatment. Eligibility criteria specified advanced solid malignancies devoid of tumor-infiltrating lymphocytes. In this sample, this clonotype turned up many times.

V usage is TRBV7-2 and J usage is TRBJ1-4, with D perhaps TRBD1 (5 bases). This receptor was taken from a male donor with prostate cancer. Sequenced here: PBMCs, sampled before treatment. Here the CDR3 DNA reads TGTGCCAGCAGCCCACAGGCAACTAATGAAAAACTGTTTTTT. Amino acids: CASSPQATNEKLFF. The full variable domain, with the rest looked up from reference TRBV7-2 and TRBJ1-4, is GAGVSQSPSNKVTEKGKDVELRCDPISGHTALYWYRQSLGQGLEFLIYFQGNSAPDKSGLPSDRFSAERTGGSVSTLTIQRTQQEDSAVYLCASSPQATNEKLFFGSGTQLSVL.